The next 30 T cell receptor beta chains were all read from a single sample in a study of T cell repertoires in cytomegalovirus infection. TCRdb re-called the reads through MiXCR, storing one row per CDR3 protein. The data hold a few hundred thousand distinct CDR3 sequences, with 8% to 10% observed a single time. Sample: PBMCs. The receptors were gathered from a human donor in good health (CMV status not recorded). Some clones in this sample may be carry-over from other donors' samples.

At least ten counts were recorded for this clonotype. The genes are TRBV7-2 and TRBJ2-6; no firm D call. Trimming took off 1 base at V and 0 bases at J, with 7 bases between the two ends. Germline CDR1 SGHTA, CDR2 FQGNSA. The CDR3 sequence is 16 residues long. CDR3 nucleotide sequence: TGTGCCAGCAGCTTAGTGACGAGCTCTGGGGCCAACGTCCTGACTTTC. Translating gives CASSLVTSSGANVLTF.

This clonotype appeared many times. The chain joins TRBV12-3 or TRBV12-4 to TRBJ1-1; TRBD1 agrees at 10 bases. This CDR3 has 14 amino acids. With V trimmed by 5 bases and J by 8 bases, 8 bases remained unmatched. CDR3 residues: CASSMQRDRGEAFF. The CDR3 nucleotides read TGTGCCAGCAGTATGCAGCGGGACAGGGGAGAAGCTTTCTTT.

This clonotype appeared many times. The CDR3 region has the DNA TGTGCCAGCGGGGCGGTGGGACAGGGGTCGGGGACCCAGTACTTC. It codes for CASGAVGQGSGTQYF. The rearrangement links TRBV7-2 to TRBJ2-5, with TRBD1 matching 10 bases. The CDR3 totals 15 residues. Germline V gene data show CDR1 as SGHTA and CDR2 as FQGNSA. J lost 7 bases, V lost 8 bases, and 13 bases had no gene match.

The chain recombines TRBV20-1 with TRBJ2-4, with TRBD2 matching over 9 bases. V lost 0 bases and J lost 0; bases outside the gene matches: 6. The CDR3 contains 17 residues. Germline CDR1 and CDR2: DFQATT and SNEGSKA (reference sequence). CDR3 nucleotide sequence: TGCAGTGCTAGAGATGTAATAGCGGGAGTAGCCAAAAACATTCAGTACTTC. The encoded protein is CSARDVIAGVAKNIQYF.

The sample holds a few counts of this clonotype. The chain recombines TRBV5-1 with TRBJ1-1, with 7 positions matching TRBD1. The germline CDR1 and CDR2 sequences are SGHRS and YFSETQ. The CDR3 extends over 14 amino acids. V was pared by 4 bases and J by 8 bases, with 11 bases of the junction left unmatched. CDR3 coding DNA: TGCGCCAGCAGCCCGGGGGCGACAGGGATCGAAGCTTTCTTT. Protein: CASSPGATGIEAFF.

Comments on this clonotype: A much larger clone lies a single base off, so this may be a read error. This chain links TRBV6-1 with TRBJ1-1; D not certain. With 7 bases removed from V and 0 bases from J, the gap between germline ends came to 15 bases. This CDR3 contains 15 residues. Germline values: CDR1 MNHNS, CDR2 SASEGT. The DNA of the CDR3 is TGTGCCAGCATGAGAGCGGACCGATTGAACACTGAAGCTTTCTTT. Encoded protein: CASMRADRLNTEAFF.

This clonotype has only a few counts. V and J are TRBV12-3 or TRBV12-4 and TRBJ1-6, with a weak D call TRBD1 (5 bases). Trimming removed 2 bases from V and 7 bases from J, with 9 bases in between. The CDR3 is made up of 14 amino acids. The CDR3 loop reads CASSLSGPNSPLHF. The CDR3, as DNA: TGTGCCAGCAGTTTATCGGGGCCGAATTCACCCCTCCACTTT.

Worth noting for this clonotype: It may be a read error: a sequence one base away is much more abundant. The chain has TRBV7-2 and TRBJ2-5; 9 bases are a match to TRBD1. CDR3 length: 14 amino acids. CDR1 is SGHTA and CDR2 is FQGNSA in the germline V gene. The CDR3 loop reads CASSAGTGRETHYF. In DNA form, the CDR3 reads TGTGCCAGCAGCGCCGGGACAGGGAGGGAGACCCATTACTTC. The whole variable domain, filled in from reference TRBV7-2 and TRBJ2-5, reads GAGVSQSPSNKVTEKGKDVELRCDPISGHTALYWYRQSLGQGLEFLIYFQGNSAPDKSGLPSDRFSAERTGGSVSTLTIQRTQQEDSAVYLCASSAGTGRETHYFGPGTRLLVL.

The genes are TRBV6-8 and TRBJ1-4; D remains unclear. V was clipped by 2 bases and J by 0 bases, with 7 bases between them. Germline V lookup: CDR1 MNHGY, CDR2 SAAAGT. The length of the CDR3 is 15 residues. CDR3 nucleotide sequence: TGTGCCAGCAGTTACCAGAGAACAACTAATGAAAAACTGTTTTTT. Amino acids: CASSYQRTTNEKLFF.

This clonotype appeared a few times. The genes are TRBV12-3 or TRBV12-4 and TRBJ2-7; 7 positions match TRBD1. V shed 6 bases, J shed 2 bases, and the junction held 4 bases outside the gene matches. The CDR3 loop spans 13 amino acids. CDR3 in DNA: TGTGCCAGCAGGACGACAGGGACCTACGAGCAGTACTTC. It is translated as CASRTTGTYEQYF.

The chain employs TRBV6-1 and TRBJ1-2; maybe TRBD1 (6 bases). Trimming shortened V by 7 bases and J by 3 bases, and 15 bases separated the two germline ends. CDR1 is MNHNS and CDR2 is SASEGT in the germline V gene. The CDR3 is made up of 14 amino acids. CDR3 residues: CASTFRGGDYGYTF. CDR3 DNA sequence: TGTGCCAGCACCTTCAGGGGTGGGGACTATGGCTACACCTTC.

The chain is built from TRBV20-1 and TRBJ1-2; D gene uncertain. CDR1 DFQATT and CDR2 SNEGSKA come from the germline V gene (reference sequence). The CDR3 has 13 amino acids. V lost 0 bases and J 8 bases, leaving 13 bases between the germline ends. The CDR3 protein is CSARDGVQWGYTF. CDR3 nucleotides: TGCAGTGCTAGAGATGGGGTGCAGTGGGGCTACACCTTC.

This clonotype was seen ten or more times. This chain links TRBV6-2 or TRBV6-3 with TRBJ2-1, with no clear D. Germline V gene data show CDR1 as MNHEY and CDR2 as SVGEGT. The CDR3 covers 16 residues. V was trimmed by 0 bases and J by 0 bases, leaving 9 bases between them. The CDR3 DNA reads TGTGCCAGCAGTTACTCTCTAAGCTCCTCCTACAATGAGCAGTTCTTC. This translates into CASSYSLSSSYNEQFF.

This clonotype has more than one count but fewer than ten. The V call is TRBV19, the J call TRBJ2-7; the D gene is possibly TRBD1 (5 bases). The V end was cut by 4 bases, the J end by 2 bases, with 15 bases between. There are 15 residues in the CDR3. From germline, CDR1 is LNHDA and CDR2 SQIVND (reference sequence). The CDR3 DNA reads TGTGCCAGTAGTACGTCCAGGGAACCCCCCTACGAGCAGTACTTC. Its protein is CASSTSREPPYEQYF.

Note on this clonotype: This may stem from a read error, because a much larger clone lies one nucleotide away. The V call is TRBV6-2 or TRBV6-3, the J call TRBJ2-3, with TRBD1 matching over 7 bases. CDR3 length equals 13 residues. The V and J ends lost 6 bases and 0 bases, in that order; junction bases with no gene match: 0. Looked up from germline, CDR1 is MNHEY and CDR2 is SVGEGT. The CDR3 reads CASRDRSTDTQYF. For the CDR3, the DNA is TGTGCCAGCAGGGACAGGAGCACAGATACGCAGTATTTT.

Many counts were recorded for this clonotype. This chain joins TRBV12-3 or TRBV12-4 and TRBJ1-2; D might be TRBD1 (6 bases). This CDR3 has 13 amino acids. The V end lost 6 bases, the J end lost 7 bases, and 15 bases lay between the germline ends. The CDR3 spells CASRQQGWGGYTF. The CDR3 bases are TGTGCCAGCAGGCAACAGGGCTGGGGTGGCTACACCTTC.

This rearrangement joins TRBV6-5 to TRBJ2-5, with TRBD2 as a possible D gene (6 bases). The germline V gene has CDR1 MNHEY and CDR2 SVGAGI. The CDR3 is made up of 12 amino acids. Trimming removed 7 bases from V and 4 bases from J, with 10 bases in between. The CDR3, as DNA: TGTGCCAGCACCCGACTAGGAGAGACCCAGTACTTC. Translating gives CASTRLGETQYF.

This chain uses TRBV2 with TRBJ1-6; a weak D match, TRBD1 (5 bases). Germline CDR1 reads SNHLY; CDR2 reads FYNNEI. V was cut by 3 bases and J by 6 bases, with 12 bases left in between. This CDR3 has 15 amino acids. DNA of the CDR3: TGTGCCAGCAGTGAGTACCAGGGCGGTAATTCACCCCTCCACTTT. It is translated as CASSEYQGGNSPLHF. The full variable domain, its missing parts supplied by reference TRBV2 and TRBJ1-6, is EPEVTQTPSHQVTQMGQEVILRCVPISNHLYFYWYRQILGQKVEFLVSFYNNEISEKSEIFDDQFSVERPDGSNFTLKIRSTKLEDSAMYFCASSEYQGGNSPLHFGNGTRLTVT.

This clonotype was recorded once. This may come from a read error, since a much larger clone is one base off. The chain joins TRBV7-2 to TRBJ2-7; no firm D call. The CDR3 has 15 amino acids. In germline, CDR1 is SGHTA, CDR2 FQGNSA. V was cut by 4 bases and J by 5 bases, with 18 bases left in between. CDR3 nucleotides: TGTACCAGCAGCTCTGGACCGTGGGTTCCCGACGAGCAGTACTTC. It specifies CTSSSGPWVPDEQYF.

V gene TRBV12-3 or TRBV12-4 combines with J gene TRBJ2-5; TRBD1 might be the D (6 bases). V lost 1 base, J lost 2 bases, and 14 bases lay in between. This CDR3 has 16 amino acids. As DNA, the CDR3 is TGTGCCAGCAGTTTAGGGTCAGGGGCGCGGCAAGAGACCCAGTACTTC. It yields the protein CASSLGSGARQETQYF.

This clonotype was detected ten times or more. The chain is built from TRBV24-1 and TRBJ2-1; D is unclear. The V gene lost 5 bases and the J gene lost 7 bases, with 14 bases spanning the gap. Per the germline V gene, CDR1 is KGHDR and CDR2 is SFDVKD. CDR3 length equals 14 residues. CDR3 amino acids: CATSGSASRNEQFF. As DNA, the CDR3 is TGTGCCACCAGTGGGTCCGCCTCGCGGAATGAGCAGTTCTTC.

The chain joins TRBV28 to TRBJ2-7; 11 positions match TRBD2. This CDR3 contains 15 residues. The ends lost 6 bases at V and 6 bases at J; junction bases unmatched: 10. Germline-derived CDR1 and CDR2 are MDHEN and SYDVKM. This CDR3 reads CASSNLAGGRGEQYF. The CDR3, as DNA: TGTGCCAGCAGCAACTTAGCGGGAGGGCGTGGCGAGCAGTACTTC. Complete variable domain (other parts from reference TRBV28 and TRBJ2-7): DVKVTQSSRYLVKRTGEKVFLECVQDMDHENMFWYRQDPGLGLRLIYFSYDVKMKEKGDIPEGYSVSREKKERFSLILESASTNQTSMYLCASSNLAGGRGEQYFGPGTRLTVT.

CDR3 in DNA: TGTGCCAGCAGCTTAGGATCTTTCTACGAGCAGTACTTC. This encodes CASSLGSFYEQYF. The chain carries TRBV11-2 and TRBJ2-7; D unclear. CDR3 length: 13 residues. CDR1 is SGHAT, CDR2 FQNNGV, per germline. Trimming took 1 base from V and 3 from J, leaving 7 bases between them.

This clonotype was found many times. The chain combines TRBV28 with TRBJ2-3; 7 bases match TRBD1. Germline trimming cut 5 bases from V and 5 bases from J; bases unmatched to any gene: 7. The CDR3 is 14 amino acids. In germline, CDR1 is MDHEN, CDR2 SYDVKM. The DNA of the CDR3 is TGTGCCAGCAGTACTGACAGGGTCCAAGATACGCAGTATTTT. Translated, it gives CASSTDRVQDTQYF.

J is TRBJ1-2 and V is TRBV6-6; no clear D gene. The germline CDR1 and CDR2 sequences are MNHNY and SVGAGI (reference sequence). Trimming took off 7 bases at V and 4 bases at J, with 22 bases between the two ends. This CDR3 spans 16 amino acids. In DNA, the CDR3 is TGTGCCAGCACCCCCCAAAGCGGGCGCGGCGGCTATGGCTACACCTTC. It yields the protein CASTPQSGRGGYGYTF.

This chain joins TRBV11-1 and TRBJ2-7, with 9 bases lining up with TRBD2. Germline assignment: CDR1 SGHAT and CDR2 FQDESV (reference sequence). The J segment lost 3 bases and the V segment lost 8 bases, leaving 8 bases of the junction unmatched. There are 14 residues in the CDR3. CDR3 sequence (DNA): TGTGCCAGCGGAGAGAGGCGGGGGGGCTACGAGCAGTACTTC. Encoded protein: CASGERRGGYEQYF.

This chain uses TRBV3-1 with TRBJ1-5; no clear D gene. With 6 bases removed from V and 0 bases from J, the gap between germline ends came to 9 bases. This CDR3 has 14 residues. Germline loops: CDR1 LGHDT, CDR2 YNNKEL (reference sequence). The CDR3 nucleotides read TGTGCCAGCAGTTCAAAAGATAGCAATCAGCCCCAGCATTTT. Protein: CASSSKDSNQPQHF.

This clonotype was counted between two and nine times. This chain uses TRBV6-5 with TRBJ2-1; TRBD1 is a possible D gene (5 bases). This CDR3 is 14 amino acids long. V was clipped by 6 bases and J by 9 bases, with 18 bases between them. In germline, CDR1 is MNHEY, CDR2 SVGAGI. CDR3 sequence: CASSAQKGWIEQFF. The CDR3, as DNA: TGTGCCAGCAGCGCGCAGAAGGGGTGGATTGAGCAGTTCTTC.

Note on this clonotype: Possible read error: a much larger clone is one base away. This sequence joins TRBV7-9 and TRBJ1-1; maybe TRBD1 (6 bases). The CDR3 covers 14 residues. In germline, CDR1 is SEHNR, CDR2 FQNEAQ (reference sequence). Written as DNA, the CDR3 is TGTGCCTGCAGCTTAGCGAGGGGGGGTACTGAAGCTTTCTTT. This codes for CACSLARGGTEAFF.

This clonotype was seen only a few times. J is TRBJ2-2 and V is TRBV12-3 or TRBV12-4; no clear D gene. Trimming stripped 5 bases from V and 2 bases from J, with 6 bases between. The CDR3 is 13 residues long. The DNA of the CDR3 is TGTGCCAGCAGTGGCGGTAACACCGGGGAGCTGTTTTTT. This encodes CASSGGNTGELFF.